The 23 T cell receptor beta chains in this list originate from one sample, sequenced in a study of T cell changes during pregnancy in multiple sclerosis. TCRdb keeps only in-frame clones here, not all; method: immunoSEQ multiplex PCR. The sample has 40,000 or so clones, roughly 93% seen once; the top ten hold 6.5% to 9.5%. The sample consisted of CD8+ T cells from peripheral blood mononuclear cells, taken in the third trimester of pregnancy. The receptors derive from a female donor with multiple sclerosis, enrolled in a pregnancy study.

The table lists this clone with a count of one. The rearrangement uses TRBV4-1 and TRBJ2-1, with 7 bases identical to TRBD1. The germline gives CDR1 MGHRA, CDR2 YSYEKL. The junction had 17 bases not matched to a gene; V was cut back by 4 bases and J by 8 bases. The CDR3 is 17 amino acids. The chain's CDR3 is CASSPRFSRGQDDEQFF. CDR3 DNA: TGCGCCAGCAGCCCCCGGTTTAGCCGCGGACAGGACGATGAGCAGTTCTTC.

This chain joins TRBV5-1 and TRBJ1-1; D gene unclear. CDR1 is SGHRS, CDR2 YFSETQ, per germline. The length of the CDR3 is 13 residues. Trimming removed 0 bases from V and 2 bases from J, with 5 bases in between. CDR3 DNA: TGCGCCAGCAGCTTGGTTCTCAACACTGAAGCTTTCTTT. Translating it yields CASSLVLNTEAFF.

The chain links TRBV14 to TRBJ2-1, with D maybe TRBD2 (5 bases). Germline assignment: CDR1 SGHDN and CDR2 FVKESK. The CDR3 totals 13 residues. Trimming took off 2 bases at V and 6 bases at J, with 8 bases between the two ends. For the CDR3, the DNA is TGTGCCAGCAGCCAACTAGCAGGCAATGAGCAGTTCTTC. This codes for CASSQLAGNEQFF.

This clone was seen only once. The rearrangement joins TRBV6-1 to TRBJ2-1, with 10 bases that match TRBD1. Trimming removed 11 bases from V and 3 bases from J; junction bases left unmatched: 7. CDR3 length: 14 amino acids. Germline CDR1 and CDR2: MNHNS and SASEGT. The CDR3 nucleotides are TGTGCCGGAGGTGGGGACAGGGGCTACAATGAGCAGTTCTTC. It yields the protein CAGGGDRGYNEQFF.

The rearrangement uses TRBV27 and TRBJ2-1, with 9 nucleotides matching TRBD2. The V gene's germline CDR1 is MNHEY and CDR2 SMNVEV (reference sequence). The V segment lost 4 bases and the J segment 6 bases; nucleotides outside the gene matches: 13. The CDR3 extends over 17 amino acids. The CDR3 region has the DNA TGTGCCAGCAGTTCCAAAATACTAGCGGGCATAATCAATGAGCAGTTCTTC. This sequence encodes CASSSKILAGIINEQFF.

This chain links TRBV9 with TRBJ2-2, with a tentative D call TRBD1 (5 bases). The V gene's germline CDR1 is SGDLS and CDR2 YYNGEE. The CDR3 totals 18 residues. V was cut by 0 bases and J by 1 base, with 16 bases left in between. DNA for the CDR3: TGTGCCAGCAGCGTAGATCCAGGGCCTACGATGAACACCGGGGAGCTGTTTTTT. It is translated as CASSVDPGPTMNTGELFF.

CDR3 loop: CASSDRTAGQETQYF. CDR3 in DNA: TGTGCCAGCAGCGACAGGACGGCAGGTCAAGAGACCCAGTACTTC. The chain employs TRBV2 and TRBJ2-5, with D maybe TRBD1 (6 bases). The CDR3 loop spans 15 amino acids. Looked up from germline, CDR1 is SNHLY and CDR2 is FYNNEI. The V end was cut by 6 bases, the J end by 2 bases, with 16 bases between. The full variable domain, completed using reference TRBV2 and TRBJ2-5, is EPEVTQTPSHQVTQMGQEVILRCVPISNHLYFYWYRQILGQKVEFLVSFYNNEISEKSEIFDDQFSVERPDGSNFTLKIRSTKLEDSAMYFCASSDRTAGQETQYFGPGTRLLVL.

V is TRBV27 and J is TRBJ2-5; 9 bases are a match to TRBD2. The CDR3 is 15 residues long. Germline V lookup: CDR1 MNHEY, CDR2 SMNVEV (reference sequence). Germline trimming cut 6 bases from V and 1 base from J; bases unmatched to any gene: 6. This CDR3 is CASSPISGSQETQYF. CDR3 DNA: TGTGCCAGCAGCCCAATTAGCGGGAGCCAAGAGACCCAGTACTTC.

This sequence joins TRBV7-3 and TRBJ2-2, with D possibly matching TRBD2 (5 bases). The germline gives CDR1 SGHTA, CDR2 FQGTGA. Trimming shortened V by 2 bases and J by 0 bases, and 10 bases separated the two germline ends. CDR3 length equals 16 residues. The DNA for the CDR3 is TGTGCCAGCAGCTTACCCGGGGAGACGAACACCGGGGAGCTGTTTTTT. Its translation is CASSLPGETNTGELFF.

The V and J genes are TRBV6-1 and TRBJ2-7, with D uncertain. Trimming shortened V by 8 bases and J by 2 bases, and 10 bases separated the two germline ends. CDR1 is MNHNS, CDR2 SASEGT, per germline. CDR3 length equals 12 residues. The CDR3 region is CASSGYTYEQYF. As DNA, the CDR3 is TGTGCCAGCTCGGGTTACACCTACGAGCAGTACTTC.

This chain uses TRBV27 with TRBJ1-1; no reliable D call. The germline V and J ends were trimmed by 5 bases and 4 bases, with 11 bases remaining between them. The germline CDR1 and CDR2 sequences are MNHEY and SMNVEV (reference sequence). The CDR3 length is 13 residues. The DNA of the CDR3 is TGTGCCAGCAGTCCGGGGAGCGGCACTGAAGCTTTCTTT. The encoded protein is CASSPGSGTEAFF.

The rearrangement joins TRBV9 to TRBJ2-7, with a possible D match to TRBD1 (5 bases). CDR3 size: 13 residues. Germline CDR1 and CDR2: SGDLS and YYNGEE. V was pared by 1 base and J by 3 bases, with 8 bases between. The CDR3 sequence is CASSVTQGYEQYF. In DNA form, the CDR3 reads TGTGCCAGCAGCGTAACGCAGGGCTACGAGCAGTACTTC.

The chain recombines TRBV5-1 with TRBJ1-3; no firm D call. This CDR3 region has 16 residues. Deletions cut 0 bases from V and 4 bases from J, with 14 bases between. Germline V gene sequence: CDR1 SGHRS, CDR2 YFSETQ. CDR3 in DNA: TGCGCCAGCAGCTTGGAAGGCGCCAGGATCGGAAACACCATATATTTT. Translated: CASSLEGARIGNTIYF.

The chain links TRBV28 to TRBJ2-7; perhaps TRBD1 as D (6 bases). The CDR3 contains 13 residues. Germline CDR1 reads MDHEN; CDR2 reads SYDVKM. Trimming took off 2 bases at V and 3 bases at J, with 8 bases between the two ends. DNA for the CDR3: TGTGCCAGCAGTTTAGCGGACAGCTACGAGCAGTACTTC. Amino acid sequence: CASSLADSYEQYF. The full variable domain, its missing parts supplied by reference TRBV28 and TRBJ2-7, is DVKVTQSSRYLVKRTGEKVFLECVQDMDHENMFWYRQDPGLGLRLIYFSYDVKMKEKGDIPEGYSVSREKKERFSLILESASTNQTSMYLCASSLADSYEQYFGPGTRLTVT.

The CDR3 here is CASSGTGSNEQFF. DNA for the CDR3: TGCGCCAGCAGCGGGACAGGGAGTAATGAGCAGTTCTTC. This sequence joins TRBV5-1 and TRBJ2-1; TRBD1 agrees at 9 bases. This CDR3 has 13 residues. CDR1 is SGHRS, CDR2 YFSETQ, per germline. V lost 4 bases and J lost 7; bases outside the gene matches: 3.

This clone has a handful of counts. The chain combines TRBV9 with TRBJ1-4, with D possibly being TRBD1 (6 bases). CDR1 is SGDLS, CDR2 YYNGEE, per germline. CDR3 length: 15 residues. Trimming took off 0 bases at V and 3 bases at J, with 9 bases between the two ends. The CDR3: CASSVAGGPNEKLFF. The CDR3 DNA follows: TGTGCCAGCAGCGTAGCGGGGGGCCCTAATGAAAAACTGTTTTTT.

The chain joins TRBV6-5 to TRBJ2-2; D gene ambiguous. Trimming cost V 2 bases and J 2 bases, with 6 bases left between them. The germline CDR1 and CDR2 sequences are MNHEY and SVGAGI. CDR3 size: 14 residues. CDR3 region: CASSYGINTGELFF. The CDR3 DNA reads TGTGCCAGCAGTTACGGCATCAACACCGGGGAGCTGTTTTTT.

CDR3 coding DNA: TGTGCCAGCAGCTTAGGGGAGTTCTACGAGCAGTACTTC. It translates to CASSLGEFYEQYF. The rearrangement joins TRBV11-1 to TRBJ2-7; D possibly corresponds to TRBD2 (5 bases). The CDR3 is 13 amino acids. Germline CDR1 and CDR2: SGHAT and FQDESV (reference sequence). Trimming left V 1 base short and J 3 bases short, with 7 bases between.

This rearrangement joins TRBV7-9 to TRBJ1-2, with 10 bases that match TRBD1. The germline V gene encodes CDR1 SEHNR and CDR2 FQNEAQ (reference sequence). V shed 5 bases and J 6 bases; nucleotides not matched to a gene: 9. The CDR3 runs to 15 residues. CDR3 sequence (DNA): TGTGCCAGCAGCCTCATCGGGACAGGGGAGAATGGCTACACCTTC. Residues: CASSLIGTGENGYTF.

The chain joins TRBV29-1 to TRBJ2-2; D may be TRBD1 (5 bases). Germline lookup yields CDR1 SQVTM and CDR2 ANQGSEA. The V end lost 3 bases, the J end lost 3 bases, and 11 bases lay between the germline ends. The CDR3 totals 14 residues. The DNA of the CDR3 is TGCAGCGTTGATATTTCAGGGTACACCGGGGAGCTGTTTTTT. Its translation: CSVDISGYTGELFF.

This clone was seen a few times. The genes are TRBV21-1 and TRBJ2-4; the table's D call, TRBD1, was not checked against the DNA. TRBV21-1 is given as a pseudogene. The CDR3 contains 12 residues. The CDR3 is CASKTWKNIQYF. CDR3 in DNA: TGTGCCAGCAAAACATGGAAAAACATTCAGTACTTC.

The chain is built from TRBV5-6 and TRBJ2-3; D not certain. The germline V gene has CDR1 SGHDT and CDR2 YYEEEE. Trimming removed 0 bases at V and 2 bases at J, with 10 bases between. The CDR3 runs to 15 residues. The CDR3 bases are TGTGCCAGCAGCTTGGGGGCCTTCTCCACAGATACGCAGTATTTT. Residues: CASSLGAFSTDTQYF.

This clone was recorded once. The DNA for the CDR3 is TGTGCCAGCAGCAACGGACTAGGGCGAGAGACCCAGTACTTC. Translation: CASSNGLGRETQYF. The V gene is TRBV7-8, the J gene TRBJ2-5; 7 bases map to TRBD2. Trimming cost V 5 bases and J 4 bases; bases outside gene matches: 7. The CDR3 consists of 14 residues. Germline CDR1 is SGHVS and CDR2 is FQNEAQ.